This T cell receptor beta chain was observed in a study of long-term antiretroviral therapy in people with HIV. As for this clone: Its antigen remains unknown.

Version v3.0 of the immunoSEQ assay was performed at survey level. Method: immunoSEQ multiplex PCR; TCRdb's copy keeps in-frame clones and lacks some. This sample yields about 11,000 clones, of which about 80% are seen a single time; around 20% belongs to the top ten. Trimming cost V 6 bases and J 10 bases; bases outside gene matches: 12. Germline CDR1 is SGHTA and CDR2 is FQGTGA. This CDR3 contains 15 residues. The study, taken as a whole, reports: HIV repertoires had narrower CDR3 length ranges than controls.

This TCR was sampled from a man aged 25 to 45 with HIV. The genes are TRBV7-3 and TRBJ2-1; 10 bases fit TRBD2. The sample consisted of unsorted PBMCs, taken at the start of antiretroviral therapy, before treatment. CDR3 loop: CASRPGTSVPGEQFF. The CDR3, as DNA: TGTGCCAGCAGACCAGGGACTAGCGTACCCGGGGAGCAGTTCTTC.